This T cell receptor (beta chain) was profiled in a study of blood T cell repertoires in COVID-19. Study in general: The United States, Italy and Spain supplied acute and convalescent COVID-19 samples.

CDR1 and CDR2 from the germline V gene are MNHEY and SVGEGT. The CDR3 runs to 12 residues. V was pared by 5 bases and J by 5 bases, with 7 bases between. Only in-frame clones appear in the TCRdb table, and some are missing; sequencing was by immunoSEQ multiplex PCR. The table includes roughly 200,000 clones, around 88% detected once. The chain employs TRBV6-2 or TRBV6-3 and TRBJ1-5; D possibly corresponds to TRBD1 (5 bases). This sequence was found in a woman in her thirties with acute or convalescent COVID-19. The sequencing input was peripheral blood. DNA for the CDR3: TGTGCCAGCAGTCCCAGGGATCAGCCCCAGCATTTT. It encodes CASSPRDQPQHF.